These 23 T cell receptor beta chains share one sample of origin, sequenced in a study of T cell responses to AZD1222 COVID-19 vaccine. The method was immunoSEQ multiplex PCR; TCRdb's version includes in-frame clones alone and lacks a portion of them. The sample lists approximately 180,000 clones, about 89% occurring once. The material was peripheral blood, obtained on day 0 of AZD1222 vaccination. These receptors were obtained from an adult in good health.

The chain recombines TRBV9 with TRBJ2-5; possible D gene TRBD2, 5 bases. Germline loops: CDR1 SGDLS, CDR2 YYNGEE. Trimming took off 0 bases at V and 5 bases at J, with 14 bases between the two ends. CDR3 length: 15 amino acids. The CDR3 is CASSVGIRWEETQYF. CDR3 coding DNA: TGTGCCAGCAGCGTAGGGATTAGATGGGAGGAGACCCAGTACTTC.

V and J are TRBV10-3 and TRBJ2-5; a possible D gene is TRBD2 (6 bases). Germline values: CDR1 ENHRY, CDR2 SYGVKD. Trimming took 6 bases from V and 2 from J, leaving 13 bases between them. The CDR3 covers 14 residues. The CDR3 protein is CAISAEAGQETQYF. The CDR3 nucleotides are TGTGCCATCAGCGCAGAAGCGGGTCAAGAGACCCAGTACTTC.

The chain carries TRBV6-6 and TRBJ2-1; the D gene could be TRBD1 or TRBD2 (6 bases each). The CDR3 extends over 16 amino acids. Per the germline V gene, CDR1 is MNHNY and CDR2 is SVGAGI (reference sequence). Trimming shortened V by 2 bases and J by 1 base, and 12 bases separated the two germline ends. The CDR3 loop reads CASSYPRGASYNEQFF. The CDR3 coding sequence is TGTGCCAGCAGTTACCCTAGGGGGGCATCCTACAATGAGCAGTTCTTC.

The V gene is TRBV5-4, the J gene TRBJ1-2, with 7 bases fitting TRBD1. With V trimmed by 3 bases and J by 4 bases, 3 bases remained unmatched. The CDR3 runs to 13 residues. Germline loops: CDR1 SGHNT, CDR2 YYREEE (reference sequence). CDR3 nucleotides: TGTGCCAGCAGCTCGGGACAGACCTATGGCTACACCTTC. Encoded protein: CASSSGQTYGYTF.

The rearrangement joins TRBV6-2 or TRBV6-3 to TRBJ2-7, with D possibly called TRBD1 or TRBD2 (6 bases each). CDR3 length: 13 residues. The germline V and J ends were trimmed by 2 bases and 6 bases, with 11 bases remaining between them. The germline gives CDR1 MNHEY, CDR2 SVGEGT. The DNA of the CDR3 is TGTGCCAGCAGTTACGGTCGGGGGCGCGAGCAGTACTTC. It specifies CASSYGRGREQYF.

This rearrangement joins TRBV27 to TRBJ1-5; D possibly corresponds to TRBD1 (6 bases). Germline assignment: CDR1 MNHEY and CDR2 SMNVEV (reference sequence). This CDR3 region has 15 residues. The V and J ends lost 7 bases and 5 bases respectively, with 18 bases between them. CDR3 DNA: TGTGCCAGCAAACTGGCCGGGGACAATCATCAGCCCCAGCATTTT. Its translation is CASKLAGDNHQPQHF.

The chain joins TRBV5-6 to TRBJ1-2; D unresolved. From germline, CDR1 is SGHDT and CDR2 YYEEEE. Trimming took off 4 bases at V and 4 bases at J, with 11 bases between the two ends. This CDR3 has 13 amino acids. The CDR3 sequence: CASSRSWGYGYTF. The CDR3 DNA follows: TGTGCCAGCAGCCGCTCATGGGGCTATGGCTACACCTTC.

The chain carries TRBV28 and TRBJ2-2; TRBD1 aligns across 10 bases. The germline V gene has CDR1 MDHEN and CDR2 SYDVKM. This CDR3 has 13 amino acids. V lost 8 bases, J lost 4 bases, and 1 base stayed unmatched. CDR3 coding DNA: TGTGCCAGCCGGACAGGGGGCACCGGGGAGCTGTTTTTT. The encoded protein is CASRTGGTGELFF.

Only one count was recorded for this clone. The CDR3 DNA is TGCGCCAGCAGCTTTACTAGCGGGAGGGCCGTGCGCCCTTACAATGAGCAGTTCTTC. It specifies CASSFTSGRAVRPYNEQFF. The chain employs TRBV5-1 and TRBJ2-1; 13 bases are shared with TRBD2. CDR1 SGHRS and CDR2 YFSETQ come from the germline V gene. This CDR3 contains 19 residues. The J segment lost 4 bases and the V segment lost 2 bases, leaving 12 bases of the junction unmatched.

V gene TRBV19 combines with J gene TRBJ2-7; 8 bases line up with TRBD1. The V segment lost 5 bases and the J segment 6 bases; nucleotides outside the gene matches: 6. This CDR3 region has 13 residues. Germline-derived CDR1 and CDR2 are LNHDA and SQIVND (reference sequence). CDR3 sequence (DNA): TGTGCCAGTAGTCAAAACAGGGGGAGCGAGCAGTACGTC. It specifies CASSQNRGSEQYV.

The rearrangement links TRBV19 to TRBJ2-7, with TRBD2 identical over 8 bases. The ends lost 5 bases at V and 0 bases at J; junction bases unmatched: 9. The CDR3 is 16 residues long. CDR1 and CDR2 (germline): LNHDA, SQIVND (reference sequence). CDR3 nucleotide sequence: TGTGCCAGTAGTCCGGGGGGGGTAATGAGCTCCTACGAGCAGTACTTC. This codes for CASSPGGVMSSYEQYF. Supplemented by reference TRBV19 and TRBJ2-7, the full variable domain reads DGGITQSPKYLFRKEGQNVTLSCEQNLNHDAMYWYRQDPGQGLRLIYYSQIVNDFQKGDIAEGYSVSREKKESFPLTVTSAQKNPTAFYLCASSPGGVMSSYEQYFGPGTRLTVT.

This clone was seen a few times. V and J are TRBV27 and TRBJ1-2; TRBD1 matches 7 bases. This CDR3 comprises 13 residues. Germline-derived CDR1 and CDR2 are MNHEY and SMNVEV (reference sequence). With V trimmed by 6 bases and J by 6 bases, 7 bases remained unmatched. The DNA of the CDR3 is TGTGCCAGCAGCCGAACAGGGGAGGATGGCTACACCTTC. This sequence encodes CASSRTGEDGYTF.

This sequence joins TRBV6-2 or TRBV6-3 and TRBJ2-7; D not resolved. Germline V gene data show CDR1 as MNHEY and CDR2 as SVGEGT. Trimming took off 5 bases at V and 5 bases at J, with 13 bases between the two ends. The CDR3 covers 13 residues. The CDR3 region is CASSDRLRDEQYF. CDR3 bases: TGTGCCAGCAGTGACCGACTCCGCGACGAGCAGTACTTC.

V and J are TRBV13 and TRBJ1-3; D is undetermined. CDR3 size: 17 residues. V gave up 1 base and J gave up 0 bases, with 13 bases separating them. Germline CDR1 PRHDT, CDR2 FYEKMQ (reference sequence). Written as DNA, the CDR3 is TGTGCCAGCAGCTTAGATGCTGGCAGTCACTCTGGAAACACCATATATTTT. Translation: CASSLDAGSHSGNTIYF.

The J gene is TRBJ1-2, the V gene TRBV15; D possibly corresponds to TRBD1 (5 bases). The ends were cut back, 0 bases at V and 5 bases at J, with 13 bases in the middle. CDR1 is LNHNV, CDR2 YYDKDF, per germline (reference sequence). There are 15 residues in the CDR3. DNA for the CDR3: TGTGCCACCAGCAGAGATCGGGGGGTAGCGTATGGCTACACCTTC. Translated, it gives CATSRDRGVAYGYTF.

The V call is TRBV19, the J call TRBJ2-1; D is undetermined. The CDR3 loop spans 11 amino acids. The V end lost 5 bases, the J end lost 8 bases, and 7 bases lay between the germline ends. The germline V gene has CDR1 LNHDA and CDR2 SQIVND (reference sequence). CDR3 nucleotides: TGTGCCAGTAGTTCATGGGATGAGCAGTTCTTC. It translates to CASSSWDEQFF.

The chain is built from TRBV7-2 and TRBJ2-7; 8 bases align to TRBD2. Germline loops: CDR1 SGHTA, CDR2 FQGNSA. CDR3 size: 17 residues. After removal of 1 base from V and 4 bases from J, the junction contained 12 bases not matched to a gene. For the CDR3, the DNA is TGTGCCAGCAGCTTAGTCGATCGGGGGGGGCGGTCTTACGAGCAGTACTTC. The encoded protein is CASSLVDRGGRSYEQYF.

The chain is built from TRBV19 and TRBJ1-6; weak D call: TRBD1 (5 bases). Trimming took off 6 bases at V and 4 bases at J, with 16 bases between the two ends. Per the germline V gene, CDR1 is LNHDA and CDR2 is SQIVND (reference sequence). The CDR3 contains 16 residues. This CDR3 is CASSPGILKYNSPLHF. CDR3 sequence (DNA): TGTGCCAGTAGCCCAGGGATTTTGAAGTATAATTCACCCCTCCACTTT.

The chain recombines TRBV5-1 with TRBJ1-5; no firm D call. Between the trimmed V and J ends, which lost 6 bases and 3 bases, there was a span of 10 bases. The CDR3 has 13 residues. Germline values: CDR1 SGHRS, CDR2 YFSETQ. The CDR3 DNA reads as TGCGCCAGCAAACTGATGCCCAATCAGCCCCAGCATTTT. Its translation is CASKLMPNQPQHF.

The J gene is TRBJ1-5, the V gene TRBV19; D perhaps matches TRBD1 (5 bases). CDR3 length: 17 amino acids. V was pared by 6 bases and J by 5 bases, with 23 bases between. Germline V lookup: CDR1 LNHDA, CDR2 SQIVND (reference sequence). DNA of the CDR3: TGTGCCAGTAGCCTGGGGGGAGTCCCCCGTTATCATCAGCCCCAGCATTTT. It encodes CASSLGGVPRYHQPQHF.

The rearrangement links TRBV5-6 to TRBJ2-2; no definite D call. V was pared by 4 bases and J by 7 bases, with 11 bases between. Germline values: CDR1 SGHDT, CDR2 YYEEEE. The CDR3 has 13 amino acids. In DNA, the CDR3 is TGTGCCAGCAGCCTCATGACGGGCGGGGAGCTGTTTTTT. It translates to CASSLMTGGELFF.

This rearrangement joins TRBV19 to TRBJ2-2; 10 bases agree with TRBD1. Germline V lookup: CDR1 LNHDA, CDR2 SQIVND (reference sequence). The CDR3 consists of 16 residues. V lost 0 bases to trimming and J lost 5 bases; unmatched junction nucleotides: 3. The CDR3: CASSIEGDRGTGELFF. In DNA form, the CDR3 reads TGTGCCAGTAGTATAGAGGGGGACAGGGGAACCGGGGAGCTGTTTTTT.

This rearrangement joins TRBV25-1 to TRBJ2-2; D is tentatively TRBD1 or TRBD2 (5 bases each). This CDR3 is built from 16 residues. Trimming took 6 bases from V and 0 from J, leaving 14 bases between them. Germline-derived CDR1 and CDR2 are MGHDK and SYGVNS. CDR3: CASRISGTTNTGELFF. Here the CDR3 DNA reads TGTGCCAGCAGAATATCCGGGACCACGAACACCGGGGAGCTGTTTTTT.